Included here is one TCR beta chain sequence, with context. This entry belongs to a study of blood T cell repertoires in COVID-19. Turning to the study itself: T cells, B-cell-depleted T cells, or PBMCs provided the cDNA or gDNA that served as material.

Those enrolled, adults aged about 18 to 89 years, came from about two dozen US areas. Assignment of participants to cohorts was predicated upon participant-reported clinical history. Recovered status in Cohort 3 required two negative PCRs, clearance, or symptom resolution. Method: immunoSEQ multiplex PCR; TCRdb's copy keeps in-frame clones and lacks some. The sample has more than 110,000 clones, 60% to 80% seen once; the top ten hold 2.5% to 3%. CDR1 is KGHDR, CDR2 SFDVKD, per germline. This CDR3 has 14 residues. V lost 4 bases, J lost 4 bases, and 12 bases lay in between. The origin of this receptor is a woman in her forties or fifties who had recovered from COVID-19. Sequencing was done on a sample of PBMCs or T cells enriched from blood (not recorded which). The genes are TRBV24-1 and TRBJ1-1; D is unresolved. The CDR3 loop is CATSDRFGSTEAFF. CDR3 nucleotide sequence: TGTGCCACCAGTGACCGTTTCGGGTCCACTGAAGCTTTCTTT.